This T cell receptor beta chain was documented in a study of cytomegalovirus exposure and HLA in healthy donors. V was clipped by 7 bases and J by 7 bases; unmatched bases: 14. Germline V CDR1 and CDR2: MDHEN, SYDVKM. The CDR3 is made up of 15 amino acids. With 60 Vbeta and 13 Jbeta primers, the PCR was carried out. Clones were read by immunoSEQ multiplex PCR, and TCRdb kept only the in-frame ones, dropping some. This table holds some 180,000 clones, 82% found once. The sequencing sample was made of PBMCs. The V gene is TRBV28, the J gene TRBJ1-2; 8 bases align to TRBD1. This receptor was identified in a man aged 40-55 years in good health and CMV-seronegative. CDR3 in amino acids: CASIKHRVQGGGYTF. In DNA, the CDR3 is TGTGCCAGCATAAAACACCGGGTACAGGGGGGTGGCTACACCTTC.